These 7 T cell receptor beta chains were all obtained from the same sample, sequenced in a study of human CD8 memory T cell subsets. UMI-labeled 5' RACE produced the TCR beta libraries. TCRdb re-called the 5' RACE reads; every CDR3 protein appears as one record, without DNA. Found here are 5,000 to 6,500 distinct CDR3 sequences; the top ten clones hold 35% to 45%. The sequenced material came from CD8+ T cells from PBMCs. Source of these receptors: a human donor in good health.

This rearrangement joins TRBV7-9 to TRBJ2-1; TCRdb outputs TRBD2, but without DNA this stays unchecked. Germline V gene sequence: CDR1 SEHNR, CDR2 FQNEAQ (reference sequence). The CDR3 spans 17 residues. The CDR3 loop reads CASSLGAAGERYNEQFF.

V and J are TRBV9 and TRBJ2-7; the D gene TCRdb calls, TRBD1, cannot be checked with no DNA. This CDR3 is 14 amino acids long. Per germline, CDR1 SGDLS and CDR2 YYNGEE. This chain's CDR3 is CASSADRGKNEQYF.

The rearrangement uses TRBV6-1 and TRBJ1-5. This CDR3 has 15 residues. Germline-derived CDR1 and CDR2 are MNHNS and SASEGT. The CDR3 reads CASSEREEGYQPQHF.

The chain uses TRBV30 and TRBJ1-3. In germline, CDR1 is GTSNPN, CDR2 SVGIG (reference sequence). The CDR3 has 14 amino acids. The CDR3 is CAWSQGEHQDTIYF.

The genes are TRBV20-1 and TRBJ2-3; lacking DNA, the TRBD2 call made by TCRdb goes unchecked. CDR1 and CDR2 (germline): DFQATT, SNEGSKA (reference sequence). This CDR3 spans 16 amino acids. The CDR3 region is CSAPNINSGSTDTQYF.

This clonotype is deemed medium-sized (0.01 to 0.1%) by its frequency. The rearrangement joins TRBV9 to TRBJ1-1. The CDR3 covers 15 residues. In germline, CDR1 is SGDLS, CDR2 YYNGEE. The CDR3 reads CASSPTGRWDTEAFF.

This clonotype counts as medium-sized (0.01 to 0.1%) by frequency. The chain has TRBV15 and TRBJ1-4; TCRdb picks TRBD1, but there is no DNA to check that call. Germline CDR1 is LNHNV and CDR2 is YYDKDF (reference sequence). The CDR3 is 14 amino acids. The chain's CDR3 is CATSPGTGEEKLFF. The variable domain in full, with the rest retrieved from reference TRBV15 and TRBJ1-4, is DAMVIQNPRYQVTQFGKPVTLSCSQTLNHNVMYWYQQKSSQAPKLLFHYYDKDFNNEADTPDNFQSRRPNTSFCFLDIRSPGLGDTAMYLCATSPGTGEEKLFFGSGTQLSVL.